Sequencing of this T cell receptor beta chain was carried out in a study of Graves' ophthalmopathy and Graves' hyperthyroidism. Study results and limitations: Most thyroid-expanded clonotypes exceeding 0.001 frequency were also found in blood.

Amplification of the TCR beta CDR3 regions used RNA transcripts (as template). Investigators did first-round RT-PCR with HTBI primers, then second-round multiplex PCR. From the multiplex PCR reads, TCRdb called clonotypes with MiXCR, one entry per CDR3 protein. The profile shows 400,000 to 450,000 distinct CDR3 sequences, around 21% of them singletons. This clonotype came up many times. Its antigen is not identified. By definition, stable hyperthyroidism involved no ophthalmopathy within 18 months of follow-up. The source material was peripheral blood. The sequence derives from a woman aged 18-30 years with stable Graves' hyperthyroidism.

CDR3 protein: CSSTGRAETQYF. The CDR3 DNA reads TGCAGCTCTACCGGGAGGGCAGAGACCCAGTACTTC. The V call is TRBV20-1, the J call TRBJ2-5, with 8 bases matching TRBD2. Germline-derived CDR1 and CDR2 are DFQATT and SNEGSKA (reference sequence). This CDR3 comprises 12 residues.